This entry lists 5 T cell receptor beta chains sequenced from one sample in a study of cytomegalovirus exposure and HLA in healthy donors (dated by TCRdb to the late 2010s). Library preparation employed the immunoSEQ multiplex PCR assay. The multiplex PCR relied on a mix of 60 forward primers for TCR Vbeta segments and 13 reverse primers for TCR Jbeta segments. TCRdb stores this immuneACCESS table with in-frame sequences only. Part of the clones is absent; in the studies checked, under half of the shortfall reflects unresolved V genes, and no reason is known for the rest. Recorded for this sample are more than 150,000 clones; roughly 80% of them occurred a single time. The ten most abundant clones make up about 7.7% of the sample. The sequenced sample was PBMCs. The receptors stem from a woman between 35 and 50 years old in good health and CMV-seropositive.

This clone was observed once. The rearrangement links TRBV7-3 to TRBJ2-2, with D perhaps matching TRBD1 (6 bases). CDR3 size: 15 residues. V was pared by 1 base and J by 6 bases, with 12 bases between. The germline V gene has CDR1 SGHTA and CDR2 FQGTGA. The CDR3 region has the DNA TGTGCCAGCAGCTTAAGCAGGGCAGGGGCCGGGGAGCTGTTTTTT. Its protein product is CASSLSRAGAGELFF.

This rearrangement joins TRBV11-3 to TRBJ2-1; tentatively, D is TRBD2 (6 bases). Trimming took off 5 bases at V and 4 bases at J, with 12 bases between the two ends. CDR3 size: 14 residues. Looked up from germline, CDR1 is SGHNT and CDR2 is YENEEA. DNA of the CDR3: TGTGCCAGCAGCCAAACGGGACTGTACAATGAGCAGTTCTTC. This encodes CASSQTGLYNEQFF. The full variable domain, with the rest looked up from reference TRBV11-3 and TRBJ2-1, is EAGVVQSPRYKIIEKKQPVAFWCNPISGHNTLYWYLQNLGQGPELLIRYENEEAVDDSQLPKDRFSAERLKGVDSTLKIQPAELGDSAVYLCASSQTGLYNEQFFGPGTRLTVL.

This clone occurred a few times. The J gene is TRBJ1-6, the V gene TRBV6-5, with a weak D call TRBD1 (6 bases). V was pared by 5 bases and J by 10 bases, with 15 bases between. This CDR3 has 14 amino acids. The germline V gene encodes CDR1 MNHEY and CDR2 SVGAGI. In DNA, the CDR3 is TGTGCCAGCAGTCGTCAGGGGAAAGGCTCACCCCTCCACTTT. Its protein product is CASSRQGKGSPLHF.

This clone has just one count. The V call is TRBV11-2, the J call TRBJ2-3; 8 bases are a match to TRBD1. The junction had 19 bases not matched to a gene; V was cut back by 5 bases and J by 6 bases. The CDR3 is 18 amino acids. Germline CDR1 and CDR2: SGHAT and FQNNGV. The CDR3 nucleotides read TGTGCCAGCAGCCGAGGACAGGGCTCCTTAGTCGCGGGGGATACGCAGTATTTT. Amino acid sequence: CASSRGQGSLVAGDTQYF.

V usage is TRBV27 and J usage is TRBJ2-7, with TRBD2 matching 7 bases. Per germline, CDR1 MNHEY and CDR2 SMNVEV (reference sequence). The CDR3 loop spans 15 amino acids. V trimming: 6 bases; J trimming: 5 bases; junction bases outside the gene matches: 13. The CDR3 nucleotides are TGTGCCAGCAGGGGAGGGGTTGATAGTAGGAACGAGCAGTACTTC. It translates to CASRGGVDSRNEQYF.